The rows below give T cell receptor beta chains drawn from one sample of a study of blood T cell repertoires in COVID-19. Sequencing was performed with immunoSEQ multiplex PCR; in TCRdb, only in-frame clones are kept and a portion is missing. The sample records approximately 190,000 clones, 82% being singletons. Sequencing was carried out using peripheral blood. The receptors originated from a woman younger than 45 with acute or convalescent COVID-19. Each CDR3 is given with its conserved first and last residue. The D gene is left open where the match is weak. Where a row states a size, it is once, few, many or the class of an expanded clone; other rows omit it.

TGTGCCACCAGCAGAGATTCGGGTGGCAATCAGCCCCAGCATTTT | CATSRDSGGNQPQHF | TRBV15 | NA | TRBJ1-5 | NA
TGTGCCAGCAGGCAGACAGGGGGGGGGTTCTACGAGCAGTACTTC | CASRQTGGGFYEQYF | TRBV27 | TRBD1 | TRBJ2-7 | NA
TGTGCCAGCAGTTTGGGGCCCGGTACTGAAGCTTTCTTT | CASSLGPGTEAFF | TRBV12-3/TRBV12-4 | NA | TRBJ1-1 | NA
TGTGCCAGCAGTCCCTCGGGACAGGGTGTCAATGAGCAGTTCTTC | CASSPSGQGVNEQFF | TRBV28 | TRBD1 | TRBJ2-1 | NA
TGTGCCAGCAGGGAGGAGGACACCATATATTTT | CASREEDTIYF | TRBV28 | NA | TRBJ1-3 | NA
TGTGCCAGCAGTCCTGACAAGTCCTATGGCTACACCTTC | CASSPDKSYGYTF | TRBV12-3/TRBV12-4 | NA | TRBJ1-2 | NA
TGTGCCAGCAGTATCCGGGACAGAAAAAATAGCAATCAGCCCCAGCATTTT | CASSIRDRKNSNQPQHF | TRBV6-2/TRBV6-3 | TRBD1 | TRBJ1-5 | NA
TGTGCCAGCAGCTTAGTCCTCCGGTACCCGACCTACGAGCAGTACTTC | CASSLVLRYPTYEQYF | TRBV7-2 | NA | TRBJ2-7 | NA
TGCGCCCGCCAAAAAGGTATTCCTGACAGGGGAGATGGGGGGTCGATGAACACTGAAGCTTTCTTT | CARQKGIPDRGDGGSMNTEAFF | TRBV10-1 | TRBD1 | TRBJ1-1 | NA
TGCGCCAGTCGACTGGGACTAGCGGGGGTAGAGACCCAGTACTTC | CASRLGLAGVETQYF | TRBV5-1 | TRBD2 | TRBJ2-5 | once
TGTGCCAGCAGTGATACAGGGAAACGTCAGTCCCAGCATTTT | CASSDTGKRQSQHF | TRBV6-1 | NA | TRBJ1-5 | NA
TGTGCCACCAGCAGAGATCCGCGGAGCGAGCAGTACTTC | CATSRDPRSEQYF | TRBV15 | NA | TRBJ2-7 | NA
TGTGCCAGCAGTGAAAGTAGGGGGAAGAATTCACCCCTCCACTTT | CASSESRGKNSPLHF | TRBV6-1 | NA | TRBJ1-6 | NA
TGTGCCAGCAGCTTAAGTGGAAGGGGATCCTGGTCCTACGAGCAGTACTTC | CASSLSGRGSWSYEQYF | TRBV13 | NA | TRBJ2-7 | NA
TGTGCCAGTAGTATAGTATCCTCCTATGGCTACACCTTC | CASSIVSSYGYTF | TRBV19 | NA | TRBJ1-2 | NA
TGTGCCAGCAGTTTTATGACTAGCGGGGGTTACGGCACAGATACGCAGTATTTT | CASSFMTSGGYGTDTQYF | TRBV28 | TRBD2 | TRBJ2-3 | NA
TGTGCCAGCAGCAGCGTGGGGACAGGGGCCAATCAGCCCCAGCATTTT | CASSSVGTGANQPQHF | TRBV7-2 | TRBD1 | TRBJ1-5 | few
TGTGCCAGCTCACCAGGACTAGGCTACGAGCAGTACTTC | CASSPGLGYEQYF | TRBV18 | TRBD2 | TRBJ2-7 | NA
TGTGCCAGCAGCTTAATACAGGGATACGAGCAGTACTTC | CASSLIQGYEQYF | TRBV6-5 | NA | TRBJ2-7 | NA
TGCGCCAGCAGCTTTACCGGGACAGGTATCCACGAGCAGTACTTC | CASSFTGTGIHEQYF | TRBV5-1 | TRBD1 | TRBJ2-7 | NA
TGTGCCAGCAGTCGGACAGGGGTAACGCTATACGAGCAGTACTTC | CASSRTGVTLYEQYF | TRBV27 | TRBD1 | TRBJ2-7 | NA
TGTGCCAGCAGTTTGGCAGGGGGCAAGTATTTT | CASSLAGGKYF | TRBV28 | TRBD1 | TRBJ2-3 | NA
TGCGCCAGCAGCGCGGACAGGGACGCGGCCGAGCAGTTCTTC | CASSADRDAAEQFF | TRBV5-1 | TRBD1 | TRBJ2-1 | NA
TGTGCCAGCAGCTTACGTTGGGACAGCCCTATATTGGCTGAAGCTTTCTTT | CASSLRWDSPILAEAFF | TRBV7-2 | TRBD1 | TRBJ1-1 | NA
TGCGCCAGCAAAGTGGGACAGGGGACCTACGAGCAGTACTTC | CASKVGQGTYEQYF | TRBV5-1 | TRBD1 | TRBJ2-7 | NA
TGTGCCAGCAGTTACCCCTACAGGGGTGCCACCGGGGAGCTGTTTTTT | CASSYPYRGATGELFF | TRBV6-2/TRBV6-3 | TRBD1 | TRBJ2-2 | NA
TGTGCCAGCAGTACCCGCCGGGACACCAACACTGAAGCTTTCTTT | CASSTRRDTNTEAFF | TRBV3-1/TRBV3-2 | NA | TRBJ1-1 | once
TGTGCCAGCAGCACCAACTATCCGGGACAGGGGAAGAGTGAGCAGTTCTTC | CASSTNYPGQGKSEQFF | TRBV7-9 | TRBD1 | TRBJ2-1 | NA
TGCAGCGTACCAGGAACGGCCGTCAATGAGCAGTTCTTC | CSVPGTAVNEQFF | TRBV29-1 | NA | TRBJ2-1 | NA
TGTGCCAGCAGTTTTCACAGGAATAATGAAAAACTGTTTTTT | CASSFHRNNEKLFF | TRBV28 | NA | TRBJ1-4 | NA
TGTGCCAGTTATCCTCGGGGGGGCCCCGAAGCTTTCTTT | CASYPRGGPEAFF | TRBV19 | NA | TRBJ1-1 | NA
TGTGCCTGGAGGGGTATTTTTGCGGGCACCGGGGAGCTGTTTTTT | CAWRGIFAGTGELFF | TRBV30 | NA | TRBJ2-2 | NA
TGTGCCAGCAGCCGGGTACAGGGGTGGCAGGAGACCCAGTACTTC | CASSRVQGWQETQYF | TRBV7-8 | TRBD1 | TRBJ2-5 | NA
TGTGCCTGGAGTACAGTCCGGGAGACCCAGTACTTC | CAWSTVRETQYF | TRBV30 | NA | TRBJ2-5 | NA
TGTGCCAGCAGCGTTCGACAGGGGGCGGGGGAGACCCAGTACTTC | CASSVRQGAGETQYF | TRBV5-4 | TRBD1 | TRBJ2-5 | NA
TGTGCCAGCAGCCCAGGGACAGGGTCTTCTAATGAAAAACTGTTTTTT | CASSPGTGSSNEKLFF | TRBV5-8 | TRBD1 | TRBJ1-4 | NA
TGTGCCAGCAGTTTGAGGGAATATTCTGAAGCTTTCTTT | CASSLREYSEAFF | TRBV28 | NA | TRBJ1-1 | NA
TGTGCCAGTAGTAGGAACAGGTTTTCAGAGACCCAGTACTTC | CASSRNRFSETQYF | TRBV19 | NA | TRBJ2-5 | NA